This passage covers 17 T cell receptor beta chains from one sample sequenced in a study of beta chain features in type 1 diabetes. Study-level findings and limits: In every one of the four CD4+ subsets, TCRB CDR3s were moderately but significantly shorter in Type 1 diabetes patients.

Expressed TCRB transcripts were sequenced because the isolated RNA had all been reverse transcribed beforehand. Sequencing used immunoSEQ multiplex PCR; TCRdb keeps in-frame clones, though not all of them. This repertoire shows about 160,000 clones, roughly 60% found once; its top ten account for roughly 0.095%. Their specific antigens are unknown. Sequencing input: naive CD4+ T cells from blood. The source is a man aged 25-45 years with type 1 diabetes.

The chain uses TRBV9 and TRBJ2-5; D uncertain. CDR3 length: 13 amino acids. Trimming took off 1 base at V and 2 bases at J, with 6 bases between the two ends. CDR1 SGDLS and CDR2 YYNGEE come from the germline V gene. The CDR3 DNA reads as TGTGCCAGCAGCGTAAGCCAACAAGAGACCCAGTACTTC. This codes for CASSVSQQETQYF.

CDR3 in amino acids: CASSVDSGGPPGELFF. DNA of the CDR3: TGTGCCAGCAGCGTAGATAGCGGGGGGCCACCCGGGGAGCTGTTTTTT. The chain uses TRBV9 and TRBJ2-2, with 10 positions matching TRBD2. The V gene's germline CDR1 is SGDLS and CDR2 YYNGEE. Trimming cost V 0 bases and J 6 bases; bases outside gene matches: 5. This CDR3 spans 16 amino acids. Based on the CDR3 plus reference TRBV9 and TRBJ2-2, the full variable domain is DSGVTQTPKHLITATGQRVTLRCSPRSGDLSVYWYQQSLDQGLQFLIQYYNGEERAKGNILERFSAQQFPDLHSELNLSSLELGDSALYFCASSVDSGGPPGELFFGEGSRLTVL.

This chain uses TRBV9 with TRBJ1-2, with 8 positions matching TRBD1. Germline CDR1 is SGDLS and CDR2 is YYNGEE. Unmatched junction bases numbered 6, after V lost 3 bases and J lost 2 bases. CDR3 size: 15 residues. CDR3 loop: CASSAGTGGNYGYTF. The CDR3 bases are TGTGCCAGCAGCGCTGGGACAGGCGGCAACTATGGCTACACCTTC. The full variable domain, completed using reference TRBV9 and TRBJ1-2, is DSGVTQTPKHLITATGQRVTLRCSPRSGDLSVYWYQQSLDQGLQFLIQYYNGEERAKGNILERFSAQQFPDLHSELNLSSLELGDSALYFCASSAGTGGNYGYTFGSGTRLTVV.

For this clone: Other DNA sequences from this sample encode an identical CDR3 as well. V gene TRBV11-2 combines with J gene TRBJ2-7; D is unclear. The germline V and J ends were trimmed by 1 base and 0 bases, with 7 bases remaining between them. CDR1 and CDR2 (germline): SGHAT, FQNNGV. The CDR3 runs 14 residues. In nucleotides, the CDR3 is TGTGCCAGCAGCTTAGGACACTTCTCCTACGAGCAGTACTTC. Encoded protein: CASSLGHFSYEQYF.

V gene TRBV7-2 combines with J gene TRBJ1-6; D is unresolved. This CDR3 region has 13 residues. CDR1 is SGHTA, CDR2 FQGNSA, per germline. Deletions cut 5 bases from V and 9 bases from J, with 11 bases between. The CDR3 DNA reads as TGTGCCAGCAGCACGGGTCTCATTTCACCCCTCCACTTT. It encodes CASSTGLISPLHF.

The genes are TRBV29-1 and TRBJ1-1, with D perhaps TRBD1 (6 bases). Germline lookup yields CDR1 SQVTM and CDR2 ANQGSEA. This CDR3 region has 15 residues. The ends were cut back, 6 bases at V and 4 bases at J, with 21 bases in the middle. This chain's CDR3 is CSVAQQQGGRTEAFF. DNA of the CDR3: TGCAGCGTAGCTCAGCAACAGGGAGGGCGCACTGAAGCTTTCTTT.

The chain links TRBV4-3 to TRBJ1-2, with D possibly TRBD1 on 5 matching bases. Germline lookup yields CDR1 LGHNA and CDR2 YSLEER. Trimming took off 0 bases at V and 5 bases at J, with 13 bases between the two ends. The CDR3 covers 15 residues. In DNA form, the CDR3 reads TGCGCCAGCAGCCAAGAACGGGGCAGGGAATATGGCTACACCTTC. As protein: CASSQERGREYGYTF.

This clone turned up a few times. The gene calls are TRBV7-2 and TRBJ2-7; 8 bases line up with TRBD2. The CDR3 spans 15 residues. After removal of 1 base from V and 2 bases from J, the junction contained 4 bases not matched to a gene. Germline values: CDR1 SGHTA, CDR2 FQGNSA. CDR3 residues: CASSLGSGATYEQYF. CDR3 in DNA: TGTGCCAGCAGCTTAGGTAGCGGGGCTACCTACGAGCAGTACTTC.

V usage is TRBV4-3 and J usage is TRBJ1-6; tentatively, D is TRBD1 (5 bases). There are 16 residues in the CDR3. Trimming took 0 bases from V and 8 from J, leaving 14 bases between them. In germline, CDR1 is LGHNA, CDR2 YSLEER. For the CDR3, the DNA is TGCGCCAGCAGCCAAGATTCGGGACTACGGCATTCACCCCTCCACTTT. Translated, it gives CASSQDSGLRHSPLHF.

This clone was seen a few times. The V gene is TRBV30, the J gene TRBJ2-2, with 8 bases matching TRBD1. V lost 3 bases to trimming and J lost 2 bases; unmatched junction nucleotides: 5. The CDR3 loop spans 15 amino acids. Germline V CDR1 and CDR2: GTSNPN, SVGIG (reference sequence). The CDR3 region is CAWRQTGVNTGELFF. In nucleotides, the CDR3 is TGTGCCTGGAGGCAGACAGGGGTAAACACCGGGGAGCTGTTTTTT.

This chain joins TRBV30 and TRBJ1-1; tentative D call: TRBD1 (5 bases). The CDR3 contains 12 residues. Trimming shortened V by 2 bases and J by 6 bases, and 10 bases separated the two germline ends. The V gene's germline CDR1 is GTSNPN and CDR2 SVGIG (reference sequence). CDR3 region: CAWSPTGAEAFF. CDR3 bases: TGTGCCTGGAGTCCCACGGGGGCTGAAGCTTTCTTT.

The rearrangement joins TRBV28 to TRBJ1-5; D gene uncertain. This CDR3 is 13 amino acids long. Trimming stripped 6 bases from V and 8 bases from J, with 14 bases between. Germline V gene data show CDR1 as MDHEN and CDR2 as SYDVKM. Written as DNA, the CDR3 is TGTGCCAGCAGGGTTACTTACATGGAGCCCCAGCATTTT. Protein: CASRVTYMEPQHF. The full variable domain, completed using reference TRBV28 and TRBJ1-5, is DVKVTQSSRYLVKRTGEKVFLECVQDMDHENMFWYRQDPGLGLRLIYFSYDVKMKEKGDIPEGYSVSREKKERFSLILESASTNQTSMYLCASRVTYMEPQHFGDGTRLSIL.

This chain uses TRBV7-8 with TRBJ1-6; D is unresolved. This CDR3 is built from 15 residues. V gave up 5 bases and J gave up 9 bases, with 17 bases separating them. Looked up from germline, CDR1 is SGHVS and CDR2 is FQNEAQ. DNA of the CDR3: TGTGCCAGCAGCCGGATTACAACCGGGCCTTCACCCCTCCACTTT. Translating gives CASSRITTGPSPLHF. Filled out from reference TRBV7-8 and TRBJ1-6, the complete variable domain reads GAGVSQSPRYKVAKRGQDVALRCDPISGHVSLFWYQQALGQGPEFLTYFQNEAQLDKSGLPSDRFFAERPEGSVSTLKIQRTQQEDSAVYLCASSRITTGPSPLHFGNGTRLTVT.

The rearrangement uses TRBV5-1 and TRBJ1-1; 8 nucleotides agree with TRBD1. The CDR3 loop spans 15 amino acids. Germline V gene sequence: CDR1 SGHRS, CDR2 YFSETQ. V shed 0 bases, J shed 4 bases, and the junction held 5 bases outside the gene matches. The CDR3 DNA reads TGCGCCAGCAGCTTGGTCGGACAGGGTGGCACTGAAGCTTTCTTT. This encodes CASSLVGQGGTEAFF.

Here the CDR3 reads CASSVLGLAGNEQFF. Written as DNA, the CDR3 is TGTGCCAGCAGCGTTTTGGGACTAGCGGGTAATGAGCAGTTCTTC. This chain joins TRBV9 and TRBJ2-1; 12 bases match TRBD2. CDR3 length: 15 residues. Per germline, CDR1 SGDLS and CDR2 YYNGEE. V trimming: 2 bases; J trimming: 7 bases; junction bases outside the gene matches: 4.

The rearrangement uses TRBV20-1 and TRBJ1-1, with D unclear. Germline-derived CDR1 and CDR2 are DFQATT and SNEGSKA (reference sequence). CDR3 length: 11 amino acids. V was cut by 1 base and J by 6 bases, with 6 bases left in between. CDR3 in DNA: TGCAGTGCTAGAGTATCGGCTGAAGCTTTCTTT. Translating it yields CSARVSAEAFF.

The V call is TRBV7-2, the J call TRBJ1-1; D unclear. The V end was cut by 1 base, the J end by 10 bases, with 10 bases between. Per the germline V gene, CDR1 is SGHTA and CDR2 is FQGNSA. This CDR3 spans 12 amino acids. Here the CDR3 reads CASSLGPRSAFF. CDR3 DNA sequence: TGTGCCAGCAGCTTAGGACCTCGATCAGCTTTCTTT.